This T cell receptor beta chain was profiled in a study of prognosis after radiotherapy for stage I lung cancer. For the study at large: Every patient with non-small cell lung cancer was judged medically inoperable.

Overall study findings and caveats: The study found lower Shannon entropy after stereotactic body radiation therapy in patients who developed distant metastases.

This clonotype has at least ten counts. The antigen remains undetermined. Using two-round multiplex PCR, the authors amplified TCR beta CDR3 from genomic DNA. It was primers specific to each TRBV and TRBJ gene that first-round PCR used. TCRdb re-called the multiplex PCR reads through MiXCR, storing one row per CDR3 protein. The sample records roughly 26,000 distinct CDR3 sequences, about 30% being singletons. CDR1 is SGHVS and CDR2 is FQNEAQ in the germline V gene. The CDR3 covers 17 residues. V dropped 3 bases and J dropped 0; count of bases not matched to a gene: 7. Sequences were derived from PBMCs, sampled before or after stereotactic body radiation therapy (not recorded which). This chain uses TRBV7-8 with TRBJ1-3; 8 nucleotides line up with TRBD1. The TCR originated in a donor aged 50 or older with non-small cell lung cancer. The CDR3 protein is CASSLTGARSSGNTIYF. The DNA of the CDR3 is TGTGCCAGCAGCTTGACAGGGGCCCGAAGCTCTGGAAACACCATATATTTT.